A single TCR beta chain is shown here with its context. What it binds is not known. This sample was included in a study of blood T cells in healthy people across ages. With a J-beta primer mix and a sample-barcoded 5' primer, a second PCR ran about 7 to 11 cycles. Paired-end reads containing CDR3 totaled no fewer than 3 million for each sample. In TCRdb, the 5' RACE reads were re-called with MiXCR into one record per CDR3 protein. The sample has 1,300,000 or so distinct CDR3 sequences, approximately 59% seen once; the top ten hold over 5.5%. Study-level results: Higher diversity and more naive CD4+ cells were features of long-lived donors, compared to aged donors. Roughly linear declines in TCR beta diversity per million T cells occurred with age.

V was shortened by 1 base and J by 5 bases, with 18 bases between the two germline ends. The CDR3 consists of 16 residues. The germline gives CDR1 SGHDN, CDR2 FVKESK. Sequenced input: blood. This clonotype was obtained from a man aged 18 to 29 in good health. This chain joins TRBV14 and TRBJ2-7; unclear D gene. CDR3 in amino acids: CASSQGDLLVRNEQYF. CDR3 coding DNA: TGTGCCAGCAGCCAAGGAGATCTCCTAGTTCGGAACGAGCAGTACTTC. Supplemented by reference TRBV14 and TRBJ2-7, the full variable domain reads EAGVTQFPSHSVIEKGQTVTLRCDPISGHDNLYWYRRVMGKEIKFLLHFVKESKQDESGMPNNRFLAERTGGTYSTLKVQPAELEDSGVYFCASSQGDLLVRNEQYFGPGTRLTVT.